This T cell receptor (beta chain) was recorded in a study of control samples from healthy donors and cancer patients. Libraries were prepared by immunoSEQ multiplex PCR; TCRdb keeps only in-frame clonotypes and omits some of them. This table has approximately 150,000 clones, about 94% appearing once. There are 13 residues in the CDR3. CDR1 is SGDLS, CDR2 YYNGEE, per germline. The V gene lost 4 bases and the J gene lost 2 bases, with 8 bases spanning the gap. The clonotype was recovered from a man aged 60 to 69 with colorectal cancer. The chain combines TRBV9 with TRBJ2-3; D remains ambiguous. The specimen sequenced was PBMCs. The CDR3 DNA is TGTGCCAGCAGCTCAAGGGCCACAGATACGCAGTATTTT. Translated, it gives CASSSRATDTQYF.